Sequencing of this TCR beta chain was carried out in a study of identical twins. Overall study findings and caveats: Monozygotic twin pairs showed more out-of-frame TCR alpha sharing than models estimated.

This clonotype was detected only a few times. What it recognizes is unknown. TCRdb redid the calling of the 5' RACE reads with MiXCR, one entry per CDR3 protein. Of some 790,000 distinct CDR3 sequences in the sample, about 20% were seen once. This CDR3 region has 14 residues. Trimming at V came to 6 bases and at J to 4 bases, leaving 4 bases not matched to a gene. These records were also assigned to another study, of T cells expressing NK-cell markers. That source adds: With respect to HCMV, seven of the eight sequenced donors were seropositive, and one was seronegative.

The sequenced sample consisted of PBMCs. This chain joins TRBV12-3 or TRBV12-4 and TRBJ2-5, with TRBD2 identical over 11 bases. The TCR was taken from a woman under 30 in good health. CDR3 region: CASRLAGAIETQYF. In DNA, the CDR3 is TGTGCCAGCAGACTAGCGGGGGCCATAGAGACCCAGTACTTC.